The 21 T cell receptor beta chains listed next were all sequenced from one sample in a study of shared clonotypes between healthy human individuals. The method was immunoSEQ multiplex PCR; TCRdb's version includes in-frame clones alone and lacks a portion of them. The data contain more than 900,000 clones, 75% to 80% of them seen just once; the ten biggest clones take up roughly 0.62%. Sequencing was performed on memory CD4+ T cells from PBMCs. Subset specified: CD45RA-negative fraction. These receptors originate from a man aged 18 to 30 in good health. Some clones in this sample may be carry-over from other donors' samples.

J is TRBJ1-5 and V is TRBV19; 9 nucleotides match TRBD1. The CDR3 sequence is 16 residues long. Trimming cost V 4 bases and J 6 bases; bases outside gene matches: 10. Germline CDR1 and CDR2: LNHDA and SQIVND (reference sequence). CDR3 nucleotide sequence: TGTGCCAGTAGTAGGGGGACAGGGTCGGTAGGTCAGCCCCAGCATTTT. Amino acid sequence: CASSRGTGSVGQPQHF.

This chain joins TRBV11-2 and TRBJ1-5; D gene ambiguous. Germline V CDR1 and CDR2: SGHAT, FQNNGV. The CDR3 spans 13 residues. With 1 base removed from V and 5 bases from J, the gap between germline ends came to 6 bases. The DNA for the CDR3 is TGTGCCAGCAGCTTAGTTGTGGATCAGCCCCAGCATTTT. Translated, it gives CASSLVVDQPQHF.

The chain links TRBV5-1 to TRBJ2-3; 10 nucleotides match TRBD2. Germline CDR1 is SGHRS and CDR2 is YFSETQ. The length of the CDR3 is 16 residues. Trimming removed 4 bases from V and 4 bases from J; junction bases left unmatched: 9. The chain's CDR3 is CASSPEAGGPPDTQYF. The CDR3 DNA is TGCGCCAGCAGCCCCGAAGCGGGAGGGCCCCCAGATACGCAGTATTTT.

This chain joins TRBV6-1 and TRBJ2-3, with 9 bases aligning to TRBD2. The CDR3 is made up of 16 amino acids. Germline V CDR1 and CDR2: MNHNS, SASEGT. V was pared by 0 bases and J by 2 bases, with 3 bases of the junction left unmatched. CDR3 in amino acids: CASSEATSGITDTQYF. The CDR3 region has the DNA TGTGCCAGCAGTGAAGCGACTAGCGGAATCACAGATACGCAGTATTTT.

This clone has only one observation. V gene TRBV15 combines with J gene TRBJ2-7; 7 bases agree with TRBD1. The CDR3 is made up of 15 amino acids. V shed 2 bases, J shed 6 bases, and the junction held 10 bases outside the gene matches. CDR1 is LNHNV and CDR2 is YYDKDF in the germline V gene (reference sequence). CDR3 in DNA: TGTGCCACCAGCAGATCGGGACAGATCCAACGCGAGCAGTACTTC. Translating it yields CATSRSGQIQREQYF.

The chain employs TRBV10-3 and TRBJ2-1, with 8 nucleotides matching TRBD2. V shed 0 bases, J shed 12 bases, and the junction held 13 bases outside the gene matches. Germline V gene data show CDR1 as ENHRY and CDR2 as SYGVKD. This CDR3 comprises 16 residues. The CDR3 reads CAISESRGLGGVGQFF. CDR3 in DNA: TGTGCCATCAGTGAGTCGCGGGGACTAGGAGGAGTCGGGCAGTTCTTC.

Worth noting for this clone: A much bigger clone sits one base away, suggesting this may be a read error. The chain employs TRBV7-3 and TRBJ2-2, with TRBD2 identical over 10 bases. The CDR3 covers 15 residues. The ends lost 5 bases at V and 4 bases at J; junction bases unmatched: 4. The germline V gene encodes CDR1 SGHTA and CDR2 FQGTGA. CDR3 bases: TGTGCCAGCAGCCCCCTAGCGGGGGCCACCGGGGAGCTGTTTTTT. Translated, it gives CASSPLAGATGELFF.

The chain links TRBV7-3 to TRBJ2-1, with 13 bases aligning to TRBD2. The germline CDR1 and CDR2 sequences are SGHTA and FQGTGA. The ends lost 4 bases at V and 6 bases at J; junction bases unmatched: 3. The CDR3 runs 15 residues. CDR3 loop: CASSWGLAGTNEQFF. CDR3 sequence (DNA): TGTGCCAGCAGCTGGGGACTAGCGGGAACCAATGAGCAGTTCTTC. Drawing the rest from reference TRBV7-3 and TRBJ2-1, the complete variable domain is GAGVSQTPSNKVTEKGKYVELRCDPISGHTALYWYRQSLGQGPEFLIYFQGTGAADDSGLPNDRFFAVRPEGSVSTLKIQRTERGDSAVYLCASSWGLAGTNEQFFGPGTRLTVL.

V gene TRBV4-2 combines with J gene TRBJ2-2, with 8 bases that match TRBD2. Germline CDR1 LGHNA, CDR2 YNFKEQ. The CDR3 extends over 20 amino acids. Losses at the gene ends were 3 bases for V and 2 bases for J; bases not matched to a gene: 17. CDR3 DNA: TGTGCCAGCAGCCAGCCTGGTTTTGGGGCGGGAGGCCTCAACACCGGGGAGCTGTTTTTT. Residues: CASSQPGFGAGGLNTGELFF.

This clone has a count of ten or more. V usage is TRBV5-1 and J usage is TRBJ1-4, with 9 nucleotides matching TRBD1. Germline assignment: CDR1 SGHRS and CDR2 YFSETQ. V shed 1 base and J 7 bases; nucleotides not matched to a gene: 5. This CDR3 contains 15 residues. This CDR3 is CASSLNTGGSEKLFF. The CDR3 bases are TGCGCCAGCAGCTTGAACACAGGGGGCAGTGAAAAACTGTTTTTT.

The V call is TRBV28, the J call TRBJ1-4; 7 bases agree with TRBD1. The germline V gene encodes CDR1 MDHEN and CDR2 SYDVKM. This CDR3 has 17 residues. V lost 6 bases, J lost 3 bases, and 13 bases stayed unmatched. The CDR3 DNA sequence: TGTGCCAGCAGGCAGACGGACAGGACATGGGCTAATGAAAAACTGTTTTTT. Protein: CASRQTDRTWANEKLFF.

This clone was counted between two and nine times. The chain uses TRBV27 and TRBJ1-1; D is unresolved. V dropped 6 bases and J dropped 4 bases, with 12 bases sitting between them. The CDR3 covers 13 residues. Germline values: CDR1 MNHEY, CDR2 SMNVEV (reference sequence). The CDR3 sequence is CASRPGGGTEAFF. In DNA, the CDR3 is TGTGCCAGCAGGCCGGGAGGCGGCACTGAAGCTTTCTTT.

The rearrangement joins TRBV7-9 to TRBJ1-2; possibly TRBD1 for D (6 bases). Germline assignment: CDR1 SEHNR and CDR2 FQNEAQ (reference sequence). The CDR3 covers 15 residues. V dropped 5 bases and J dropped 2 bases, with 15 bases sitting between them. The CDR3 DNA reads TGTGCCAGCAGCCGGGCCGTGGGGACAAACTATGGCTACACCTTC. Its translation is CASSRAVGTNYGYTF.

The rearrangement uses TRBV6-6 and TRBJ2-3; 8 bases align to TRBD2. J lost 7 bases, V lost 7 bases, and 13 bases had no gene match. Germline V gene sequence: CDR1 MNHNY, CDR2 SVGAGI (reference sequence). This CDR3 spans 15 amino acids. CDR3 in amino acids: CASTAGGEGPNTQYF. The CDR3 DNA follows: TGTGCCAGCACCGCCGGGGGGGAGGGGCCCAATACGCAGTATTTT.

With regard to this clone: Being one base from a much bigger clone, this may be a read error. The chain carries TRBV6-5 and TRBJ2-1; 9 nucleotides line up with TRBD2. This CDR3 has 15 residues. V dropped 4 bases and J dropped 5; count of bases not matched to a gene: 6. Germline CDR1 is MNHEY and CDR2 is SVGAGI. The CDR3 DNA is TGTGCCAGCAGTTTACTAGCGGGTGACCACAATGAGCAGTTCTTC. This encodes CASSLLAGDHNEQFF.

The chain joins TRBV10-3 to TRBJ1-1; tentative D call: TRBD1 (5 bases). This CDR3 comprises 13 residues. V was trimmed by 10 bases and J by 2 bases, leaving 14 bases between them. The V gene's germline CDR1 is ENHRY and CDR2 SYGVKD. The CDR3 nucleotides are TGTGCCACCCGGGGGGTCGTTAACACTGAAGCTTTCTTT. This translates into CATRGVVNTEAFF.

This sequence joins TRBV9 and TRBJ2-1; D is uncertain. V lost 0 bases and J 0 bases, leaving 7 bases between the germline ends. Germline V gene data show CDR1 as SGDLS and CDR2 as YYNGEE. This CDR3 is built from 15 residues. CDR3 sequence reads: CASSVGWDSYNEQFF. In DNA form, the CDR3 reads TGTGCCAGCAGCGTAGGTTGGGACTCCTACAATGAGCAGTTCTTC.

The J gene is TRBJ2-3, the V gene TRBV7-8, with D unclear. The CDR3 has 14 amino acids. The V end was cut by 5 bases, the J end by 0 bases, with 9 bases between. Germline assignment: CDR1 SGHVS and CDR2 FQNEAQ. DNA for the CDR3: TGTGCCAGCAGCCTACTGACCAGCACAGATACGCAGTATTTT. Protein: CASSLLTSTDTQYF. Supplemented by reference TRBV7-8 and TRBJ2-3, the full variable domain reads GAGVSQSPRYKVAKRGQDVALRCDPISGHVSLFWYQQALGQGPEFLTYFQNEAQLDKSGLPSDRFFAERPEGSVSTLKIQRTQQEDSAVYLCASSLLTSTDTQYFGPGTRLTVL.

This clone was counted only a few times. CDR3 sequence reads: CASSSPSAPPGAEQYF. The CDR3 DNA reads as TGTGCCAGCAGCTCCCCAAGTGCCCCCCCTGGGGCCGAGCAGTACTTC. V and J are TRBV28 and TRBJ2-5, with a weak D call TRBD1 (5 bases). The J call may not be correct, given that the DNA end is closer to TRBJ2-7. The CDR3 loop spans 16 amino acids. Germline CDR1 is MDHEN and CDR2 is SYDVKM.

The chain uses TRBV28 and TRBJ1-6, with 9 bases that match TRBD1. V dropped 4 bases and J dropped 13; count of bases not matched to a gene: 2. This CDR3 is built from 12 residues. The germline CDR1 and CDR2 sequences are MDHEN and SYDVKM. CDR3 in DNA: TGTGCCAGCAGTTATGGGACAGGGCCCCTCCACTTT. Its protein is CASSYGTGPLHF.

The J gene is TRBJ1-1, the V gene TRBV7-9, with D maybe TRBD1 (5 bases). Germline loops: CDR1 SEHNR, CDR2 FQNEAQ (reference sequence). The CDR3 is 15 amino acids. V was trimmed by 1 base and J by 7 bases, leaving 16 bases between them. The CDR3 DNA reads TGTGCCAGCAGCTTAGTATATTCGGCAGGGTTTGAAGCTTTCTTT. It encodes CASSLVYSAGFEAFF.